Given below is one T cell receptor (beta chain) in context. Other DNA variants within this sample encode the same CDR3. This entry belongs to a study of shared clonotypes between healthy human individuals. Trimming removed 0 bases from V and 5 bases from J, with 6 bases in between. Germline V lookup: CDR1 SGHRS, CDR2 YFSETQ. There are 12 residues in the CDR3. This table comes from immunoSEQ multiplex PCR, and its TCRdb copy is limited to in-frame clones, with some not included. The repertoire holds roughly 500,000 clones, with about four fifths as singletons. The TCR sequence derives from a woman between 35 and 50 years old in good health. Some clones in this sample may be carry-over from other donors' samples. The specimen sequenced was PBMCs. The V and J genes are TRBV5-1 and TRBJ2-7; tentative D call: TRBD1 (5 bases). Here the CDR3 DNA reads TGCGCCAGCAGCTTGGCAGGGCACGAGCAGTACTTC. Protein: CASSLAGHEQYF.